Only one count was recorded for the clone carrying this TCR beta chain. The data originate from a study of OX40 agonist ivuxolimab in advanced cancers. With 4 bases clipped from V and 2 bases from J, the junction kept 8 bases outside the gene matches. Germline loops: CDR1 SGHRS, CDR2 YFSETQ. This CDR3 comprises 16 residues. Here immunoSEQ multiplex PCR was the method, and the copy in TCRdb shows in-frame clones only, minus some. The repertoire includes 70,000 to 95,000 clones, 70% to 90% of them detected once, and 10% to 15% sits in the top ten. The chain uses TRBV5-1 and TRBJ2-3; 9 bases line up with TRBD1. This TCR came from an adult with an advanced solid tumor such as melanoma, head and neck, liver or kidney cancer. Specimen: CD4+ or CD8+ T cells sorted from blood, collected in a trial of the OX40 agonist ivuxolimab. This CDR3 is CASSGGQGWNTDTQYF. For the CDR3, the DNA is TGCGCCAGCAGCGGGGGACAGGGATGGAACACAGATACGCAGTATTTT.